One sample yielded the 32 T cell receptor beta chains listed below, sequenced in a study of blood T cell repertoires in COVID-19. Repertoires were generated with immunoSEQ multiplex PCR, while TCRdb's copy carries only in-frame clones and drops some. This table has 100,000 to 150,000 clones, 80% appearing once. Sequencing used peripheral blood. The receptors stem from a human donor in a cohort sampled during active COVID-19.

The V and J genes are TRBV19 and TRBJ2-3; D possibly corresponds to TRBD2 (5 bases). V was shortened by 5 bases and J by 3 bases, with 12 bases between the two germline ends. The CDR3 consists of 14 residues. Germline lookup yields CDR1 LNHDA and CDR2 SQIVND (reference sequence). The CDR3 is CASSPSDSTDTQYF. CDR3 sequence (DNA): TGTGCCAGTAGTCCTTCGGACTCGACAGATACGCAGTATTTT.

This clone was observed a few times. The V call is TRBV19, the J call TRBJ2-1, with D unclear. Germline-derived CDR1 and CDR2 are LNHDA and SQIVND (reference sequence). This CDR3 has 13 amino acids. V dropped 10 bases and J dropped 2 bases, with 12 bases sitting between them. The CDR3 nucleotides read TGTGCCACCACTACTGAAGCCTACAATGAGCAGTTCTTC. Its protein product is CATTTEAYNEQFF.

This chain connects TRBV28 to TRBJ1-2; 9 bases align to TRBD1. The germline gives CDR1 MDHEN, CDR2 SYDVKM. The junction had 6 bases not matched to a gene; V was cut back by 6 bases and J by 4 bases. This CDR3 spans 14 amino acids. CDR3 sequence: CASSRQGEGYGYTF. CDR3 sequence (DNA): TGTGCCAGCAGCCGACAGGGGGAGGGCTATGGCTACACCTTC.

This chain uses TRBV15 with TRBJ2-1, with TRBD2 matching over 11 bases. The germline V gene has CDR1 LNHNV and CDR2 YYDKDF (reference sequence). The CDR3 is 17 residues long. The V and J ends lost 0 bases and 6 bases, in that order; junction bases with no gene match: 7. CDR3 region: CATSREPSGGIVNEQFF. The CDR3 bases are TGTGCCACCAGCAGAGAGCCTAGCGGGGGGATAGTCAATGAGCAGTTCTTC.

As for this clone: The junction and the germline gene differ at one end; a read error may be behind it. The CDR3 nucleotides read TGTGCCAGCAGTTTTAGTCCCGCGGCGCCGACTTTC. Its translation: CASSFSPAAPTF. This chain links TRBV12-3 or TRBV12-4 with TRBJ2-7, with D unclear. CDR3 length equals 12 residues.

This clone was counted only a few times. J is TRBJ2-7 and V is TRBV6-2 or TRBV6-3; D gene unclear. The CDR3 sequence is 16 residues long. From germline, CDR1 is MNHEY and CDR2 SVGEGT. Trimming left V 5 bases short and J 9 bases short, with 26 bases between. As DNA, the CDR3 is TGTGCCAGCAGTCGACCGCTGGGTCAGTTTTCTAGAGGGCAGTACTTC. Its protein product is CASSRPLGQFSRGQYF.

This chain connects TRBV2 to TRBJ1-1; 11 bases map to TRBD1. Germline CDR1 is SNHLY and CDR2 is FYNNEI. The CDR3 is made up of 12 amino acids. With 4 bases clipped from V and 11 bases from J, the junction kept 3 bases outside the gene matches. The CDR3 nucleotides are TGTGCCAGCAGTGGGACAGGGGGCGTTGCTTTCTTT. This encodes CASSGTGGVAFF.

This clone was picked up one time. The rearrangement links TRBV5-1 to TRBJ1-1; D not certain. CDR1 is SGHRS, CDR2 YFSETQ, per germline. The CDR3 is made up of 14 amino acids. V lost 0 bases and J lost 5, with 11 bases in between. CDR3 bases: TGCGCCAGCAGCTTGGTGGGAGCAACGACTGAAGCTTTCTTT. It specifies CASSLVGATTEAFF.

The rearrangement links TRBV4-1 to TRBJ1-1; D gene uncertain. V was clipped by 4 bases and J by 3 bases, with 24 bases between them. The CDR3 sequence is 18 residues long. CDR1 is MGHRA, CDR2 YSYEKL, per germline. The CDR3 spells CASSRTTDSLRSDTEAFF. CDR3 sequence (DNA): TGCGCCAGCAGCCGCACCACAGATTCACTCCGATCGGACACTGAAGCTTTCTTT.

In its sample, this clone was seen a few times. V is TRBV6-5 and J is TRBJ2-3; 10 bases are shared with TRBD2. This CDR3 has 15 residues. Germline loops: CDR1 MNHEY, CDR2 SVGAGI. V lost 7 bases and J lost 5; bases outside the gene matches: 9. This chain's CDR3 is CASIQGLAQRDTQYF. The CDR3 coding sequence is TGTGCCAGCATACAGGGACTAGCGCAACGAGATACGCAGTATTTT.

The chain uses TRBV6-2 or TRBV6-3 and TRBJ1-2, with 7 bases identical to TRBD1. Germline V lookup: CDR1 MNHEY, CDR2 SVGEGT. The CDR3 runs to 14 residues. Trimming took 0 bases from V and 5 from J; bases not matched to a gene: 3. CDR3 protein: CASSYSGQPYGYTF. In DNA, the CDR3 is TGTGCCAGCAGTTACTCGGGACAGCCTTATGGCTACACCTTC.

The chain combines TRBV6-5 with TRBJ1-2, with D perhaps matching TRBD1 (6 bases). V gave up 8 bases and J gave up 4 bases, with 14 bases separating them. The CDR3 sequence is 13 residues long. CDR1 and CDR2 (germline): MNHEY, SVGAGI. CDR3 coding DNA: TGTGCCAGCCGGGACACTAAGGGCTATGGCTACACCTTC. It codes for CASRDTKGYGYTF.

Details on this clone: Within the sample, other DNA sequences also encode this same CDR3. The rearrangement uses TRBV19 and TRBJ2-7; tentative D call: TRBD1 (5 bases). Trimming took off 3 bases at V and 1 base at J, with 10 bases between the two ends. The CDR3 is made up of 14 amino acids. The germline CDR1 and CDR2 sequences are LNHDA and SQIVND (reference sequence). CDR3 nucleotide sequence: TGTGCCAGTAGTATCGGCCAGGGTTCCTACGAGCAGTACTTC. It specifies CASSIGQGSYEQYF.

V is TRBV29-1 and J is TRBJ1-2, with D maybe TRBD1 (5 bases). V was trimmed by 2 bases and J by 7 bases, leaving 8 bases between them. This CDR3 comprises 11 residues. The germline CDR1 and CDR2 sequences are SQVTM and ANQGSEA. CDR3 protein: CSVETGPGYTF. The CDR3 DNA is TGCAGCGTTGAAACAGGCCCTGGCTACACCTTC.

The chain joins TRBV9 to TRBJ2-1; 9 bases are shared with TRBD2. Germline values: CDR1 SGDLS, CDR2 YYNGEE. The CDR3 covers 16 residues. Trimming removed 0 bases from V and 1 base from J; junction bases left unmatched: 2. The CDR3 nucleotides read TGTGCCAGCAGCGTAGGCGGGAGGGGATCCTACAATGAGCAGTTCTTC. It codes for CASSVGGRGSYNEQFF.

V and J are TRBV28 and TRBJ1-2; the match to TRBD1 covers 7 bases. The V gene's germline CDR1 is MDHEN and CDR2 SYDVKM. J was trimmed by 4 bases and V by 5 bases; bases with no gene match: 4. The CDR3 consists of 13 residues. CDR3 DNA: TGTGCCAGCAGTCCGGGACAGATCTATGGCTACACCTTC. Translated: CASSPGQIYGYTF.

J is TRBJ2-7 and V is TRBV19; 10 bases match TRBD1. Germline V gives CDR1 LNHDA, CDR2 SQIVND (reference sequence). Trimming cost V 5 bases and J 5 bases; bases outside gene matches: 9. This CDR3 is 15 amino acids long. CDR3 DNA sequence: TGTGCCAGTAGTCCGAGGAGGGACAGGGGCCACGAGCAGTACTTC. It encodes CASSPRRDRGHEQYF.

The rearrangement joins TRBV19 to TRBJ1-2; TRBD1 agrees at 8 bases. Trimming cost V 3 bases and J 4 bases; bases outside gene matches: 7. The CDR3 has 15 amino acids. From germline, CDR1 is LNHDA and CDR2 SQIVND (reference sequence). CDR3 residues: CASSILDRVFYGYTF. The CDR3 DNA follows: TGTGCCAGTAGTATCTTGGACAGGGTATTCTATGGCTACACCTTC.

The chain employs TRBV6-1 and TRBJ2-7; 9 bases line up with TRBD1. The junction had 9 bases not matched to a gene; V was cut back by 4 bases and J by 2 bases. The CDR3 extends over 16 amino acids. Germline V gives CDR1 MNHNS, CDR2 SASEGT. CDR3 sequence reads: CASSGTWGTGTYEQYF. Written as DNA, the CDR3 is TGTGCCAGCAGTGGAACATGGGGGACAGGGACCTACGAGCAGTACTTC.

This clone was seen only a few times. The CDR3 loop reads CASRLVWRGGVTEAFF. The DNA for the CDR3 is TGTGCCAGTCGACTTGTTTGGAGGGGAGGAGTAACTGAAGCTTTCTTT. The chain employs TRBV19 and TRBJ1-1; maybe TRBD1 (5 bases). V was trimmed by 8 bases and J by 5 bases, leaving 24 bases between them. Germline V gene sequence: CDR1 LNHDA, CDR2 SQIVND (reference sequence). The CDR3 consists of 16 residues.

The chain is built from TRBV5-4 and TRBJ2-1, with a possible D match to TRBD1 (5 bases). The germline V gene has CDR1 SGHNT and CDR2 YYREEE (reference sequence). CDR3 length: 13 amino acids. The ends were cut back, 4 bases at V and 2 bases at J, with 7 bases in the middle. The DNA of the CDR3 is TGTGCCAGCAGCGCGGACACCTACAATGAGCAGTTCTTC. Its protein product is CASSADTYNEQFF.

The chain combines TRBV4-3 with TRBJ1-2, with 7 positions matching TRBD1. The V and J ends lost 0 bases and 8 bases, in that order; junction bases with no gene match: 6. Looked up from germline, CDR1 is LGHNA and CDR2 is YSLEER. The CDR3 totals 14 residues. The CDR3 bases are TGCGCCAGCAGCCAAGAGACAGGGCTTGGGGGCTACACCTTC. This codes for CASSQETGLGGYTF.

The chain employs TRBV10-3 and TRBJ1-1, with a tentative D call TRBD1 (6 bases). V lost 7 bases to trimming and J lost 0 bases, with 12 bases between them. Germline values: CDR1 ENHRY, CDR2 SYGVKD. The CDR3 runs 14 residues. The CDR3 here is CAITPDRMNTEAFF. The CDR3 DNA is TGTGCCATCACCCCCGACAGGATGAACACTGAAGCTTTCTTT.

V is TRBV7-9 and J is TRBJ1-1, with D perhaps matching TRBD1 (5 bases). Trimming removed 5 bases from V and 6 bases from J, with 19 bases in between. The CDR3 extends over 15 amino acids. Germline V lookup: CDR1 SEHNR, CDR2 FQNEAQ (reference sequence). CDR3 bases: TGTGCCAGCAGCCCGGGGGACGCTAAAAGGGCTGAAGCTTTCTTT. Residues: CASSPGDAKRAEAFF.

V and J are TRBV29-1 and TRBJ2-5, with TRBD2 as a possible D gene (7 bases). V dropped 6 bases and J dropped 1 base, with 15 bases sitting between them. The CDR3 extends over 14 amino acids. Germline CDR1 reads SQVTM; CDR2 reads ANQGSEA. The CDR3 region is CSVGGGGLQETQYF. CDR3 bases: TGCAGCGTCGGGGGAGGGGGACTCCAAGAGACCCAGTACTTC.

CDR3 nucleotide sequence: TGCAGTGCTAGTGGGATTACTAGCGGTAGCACAGATACGCAGTATTTT. This sequence encodes CSASGITSGSTDTQYF. The V gene is TRBV20-1, the J gene TRBJ2-3, with TRBD2 identical over 8 bases. CDR3 length: 16 residues. V was clipped by 3 bases and J by 0 bases; unmatched bases: 8. Germline V CDR1 and CDR2: DFQATT, SNEGSKA (reference sequence).

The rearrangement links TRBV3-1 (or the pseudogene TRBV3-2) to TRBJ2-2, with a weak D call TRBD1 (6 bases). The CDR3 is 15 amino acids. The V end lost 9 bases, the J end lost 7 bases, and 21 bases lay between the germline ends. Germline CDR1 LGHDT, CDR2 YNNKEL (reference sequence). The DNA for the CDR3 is TGTGCCAGTACTGGGACACAGATTGAGTTCGGGGAGCTGTTTTTT. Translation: CASTGTQIEFGELFF.

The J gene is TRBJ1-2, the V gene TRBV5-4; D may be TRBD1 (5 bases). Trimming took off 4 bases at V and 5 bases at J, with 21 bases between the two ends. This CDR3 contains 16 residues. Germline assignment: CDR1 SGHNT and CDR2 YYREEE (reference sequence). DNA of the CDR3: TGTGCCAGCAGCCCGGGGGGAGGAACGGGCTTATATGGCTACACCTTC. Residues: CASSPGGGTGLYGYTF.

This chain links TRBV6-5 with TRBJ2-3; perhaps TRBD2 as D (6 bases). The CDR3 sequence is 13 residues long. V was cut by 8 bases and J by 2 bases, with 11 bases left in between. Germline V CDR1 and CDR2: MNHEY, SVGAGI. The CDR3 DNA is TGTGCCAGCTGGGACTCTCACACAGATACGCAGTATTTT. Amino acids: CASWDSHTDTQYF.

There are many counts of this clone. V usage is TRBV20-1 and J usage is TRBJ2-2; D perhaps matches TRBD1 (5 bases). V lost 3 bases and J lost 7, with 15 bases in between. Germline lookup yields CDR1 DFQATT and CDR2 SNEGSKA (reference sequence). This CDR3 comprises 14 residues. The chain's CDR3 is CSASPYQGNGELFF. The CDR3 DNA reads TGCAGTGCTAGTCCCTACCAGGGTAACGGGGAGCTGTTTTTT.

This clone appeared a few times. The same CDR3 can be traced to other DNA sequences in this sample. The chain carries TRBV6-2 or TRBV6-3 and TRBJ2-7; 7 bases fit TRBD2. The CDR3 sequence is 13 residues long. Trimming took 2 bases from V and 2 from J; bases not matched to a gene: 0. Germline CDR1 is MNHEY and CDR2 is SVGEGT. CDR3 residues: CASSYSGAYEQYF. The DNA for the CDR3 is TGTGCCAGCAGTTACAGCGGGGCCTACGAGCAGTACTTC.

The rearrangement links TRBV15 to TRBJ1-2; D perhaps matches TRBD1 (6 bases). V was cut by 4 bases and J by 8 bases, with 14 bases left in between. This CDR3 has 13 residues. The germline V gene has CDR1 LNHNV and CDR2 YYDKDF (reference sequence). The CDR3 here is CATSKRGATGYTF. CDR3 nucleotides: TGTGCCACCAGCAAACGGGGGGCGACAGGCTACACCTTC.